The 12 T cell receptor beta chains presented below share a single source sample, sequenced in a study of human T cells and chemical hapten exposure. TCRdb redid the calling of the RACE reads with MiXCR, one entry per CDR3 protein. The sample consists of about 84,000 distinct CDR3 sequences, under 14% of them appearing once. Described time point: patch test 3, about 24 weeks after DPC sensitization. The treatment denotes: therapeutic diphenylcyclopropenone sensitization with weekly scalp DPC. The specimen was whole blood, collected in connection with sensitization to the hapten diphenylcyclopropenone (DPC). These receptors came from a woman aged 45-65 years with alopecia areata. Some clones in this sample may be carry-over from other donors' samples.

This rearrangement joins TRBV20-1 to TRBJ2-2, with a possible D match to TRBD2 (5 bases). Germline V gene lookup returns CDR1 DFQATT and CDR2 SNEGSKA (reference sequence). The V end lost 3 bases, the J end lost 5 bases, and 13 bases lay between the germline ends. CDR3 length: 14 amino acids. CDR3 coding DNA: TGCAGTGCTAGGGGCGGGCTTAGGACCGGGGAGCTGTTTTTT. As protein: CSARGGLRTGELFF.

This clonotype was counted between two and nine times. The rearrangement joins TRBV11-2 to TRBJ2-1; 11 bases align to TRBD2. Germline loops: CDR1 SGHAT, CDR2 FQNNGV. The CDR3 spans 16 residues. V trimming: 5 bases; J trimming: 6 bases; junction bases outside the gene matches: 9. As DNA, the CDR3 is TGTGCCAGCAGCACCCGGACTAGCGGGCGACCCAATGAGCAGTTCTTC. The encoded protein is CASSTRTSGRPNEQFF.

The rearrangement links TRBV11-2 to TRBJ2-5, with D uncertain. Germline V gene data show CDR1 as SGHAT and CDR2 as FQNNGV. The CDR3 runs 11 residues. Trimming left V 5 bases short and J 5 bases short, with 6 bases between. The CDR3 region is CASSQRETQYF. The CDR3 nucleotides are TGTGCCAGCAGCCAGAGGGAGACCCAGTACTTC.

The table lists this clonotype with many counts. The chain uses TRBV12-3 or TRBV12-4 and TRBJ1-5; D not resolved. The CDR3 is made up of 13 amino acids. Trimming shortened V by 6 bases and J by 2 bases, and 8 bases separated the two germline ends. The DNA for the CDR3 is TGTGCCAGCAGCCCGAGGGGCAATCAGCCCCAGCATTTT. This sequence encodes CASSPRGNQPQHF.

This clonotype has ten or more counts. The chain links TRBV12-3 or TRBV12-4 to TRBJ1-4, with D tentatively TRBD1 (5 bases). This CDR3 is 14 amino acids long. V dropped 5 bases and J dropped 2 bases, with 9 bases sitting between them. CDR3 amino acids: CASSPQATNEKLFF. The CDR3 DNA reads TGTGCCAGCAGTCCACAGGCGACTAATGAAAAACTGTTTTTT.

The chain couples TRBV19 to TRBJ2-1; 8 positions match TRBD2. The CDR3 extends over 14 amino acids. The junction had 2 bases not matched to a gene; V was cut back by 3 bases and J by 4 bases. Per germline, CDR1 LNHDA and CDR2 SQIVND (reference sequence). This CDR3 is CASSIQRGYNEQFF. In DNA, the CDR3 is TGTGCCAGTAGTATCCAGCGGGGGTACAATGAGCAGTTCTTC.

The sample holds many counts of this clonotype. The chain recombines TRBV5-1 with TRBJ1-4; TRBD1 matches 10 bases. CDR3 size: 14 residues. V shed 3 bases, J shed 7 bases, and the junction held 3 bases outside the gene matches. Germline CDR1 is SGHRS and CDR2 is YFSETQ. CDR3 sequence (DNA): TGCGCCAGCAGCTCGGGACAGGGGAGTGAAAAACTGTTTTTT. It codes for CASSSGQGSEKLFF.

This clonotype was detected only a few times. The genes are TRBV30 and TRBJ1-5, with 12 bases fitting TRBD1. The ends lost 0 bases at V and 6 bases at J; junction bases unmatched: 3. Germline-derived CDR1 and CDR2 are GTSNPN and SVGIG (reference sequence). CDR3 length: 15 amino acids. The CDR3 protein is CAWSVGTGGIQPQHF. CDR3 DNA sequence: TGTGCCTGGAGTGTCGGGACAGGGGGCATTCAGCCCCAGCATTTT.

This clonotype was counted between two and nine times. This chain joins TRBV7-3 and TRBJ2-1; TRBD1 is a possible D gene (6 bases). The CDR3 totals 15 residues. Germline V gives CDR1 SGHTA, CDR2 FQGTGA. Trimming left V 5 bases short and J 6 bases short, with 17 bases between. The CDR3 DNA sequence: TGTGCCAGCAGCCTACCGGGACAACTTTTCAATGAGCAGTTCTTC. Its protein is CASSLPGQLFNEQFF.

The rearrangement joins TRBV4-3 to TRBJ2-3; 8 positions match TRBD2. Germline V gene data show CDR1 as LGHNA and CDR2 as YSLEER. The CDR3 has 15 residues. V was pared by 3 bases and J by 2 bases, with 4 bases of the junction left unmatched. DNA of the CDR3: TGCGCCAGCAGCCAGGGGACTAGAGCCACAGATACGCAGTATTTT. Its translation: CASSQGTRATDTQYF.

The rearrangement links TRBV20-1 to TRBJ2-1; 7 bases map to TRBD2. V lost 4 bases, J lost 3 bases, and 6 bases stayed unmatched. There are 14 residues in the CDR3. From germline, CDR1 is DFQATT and CDR2 SNEGSKA (reference sequence). The CDR3 DNA follows: TGCAGTGCTATTCCTAGCGGAGACTACAATGAGCAGTTCTTC. It encodes CSAIPSGDYNEQFF.

As concerns this clonotype: It may be a read error: a sequence one base away is much more abundant. The chain uses TRBV3-1 and TRBJ2-1; 10 bases agree with TRBD2. The V gene's germline CDR1 is LGHDT and CDR2 YNNKEL (reference sequence). The CDR3 is 19 amino acids. CDR3 region: CASSQDGGSGRLLYIEQFF. CDR3 in DNA: TGTGCCAGCAGCCAAGATGGAGGTAGCGGGAGGCTCCTTTACATTGAGCAGTTCTTC.